The clone carrying this T cell receptor (beta chain) was found once. The antigen is not known. This CDR3 has 17 amino acids. Trimming removed 4 bases at V and 1 base at J, with 16 bases between. Germline assignment: CDR1 MDHEN and CDR2 SYDVKM. This sample was included in a study of shared clonotypes between healthy human individuals. Points from the study as a whole: Naive CD4 clonotypes overlapped across several donors at approximately 4.5%.

Sequenced by immunoSEQ multiplex PCR; TCRdb stores in-frame clones only, minus some. This table holds approximately 100,000 clones, less than 80% found once. Sample: memory CD8+ T cells sorted from blood. Subset in this sample: CD45RO+ cells pooled with CCR7-negative TemRA cells. The receptor comes from a woman aged 25 to 45 in good health. This chain joins TRBV28 and TRBJ2-2; TRBD1 might be the D (6 bases). The CDR3 spells CASSSIDTGMNTGELFF. The DNA of the CDR3 is TGTGCCAGCAGTTCAATCGACACAGGGATGAACACCGGGGAGCTGTTTTTT.